Below, 6 T cell receptor beta chains from the same sample are listed, as sequenced in a study of blood T cell repertoires in COVID-19. The table came from immunoSEQ multiplex PCR; TCRdb's copy has only in-frame clones and leaves some out. The sample lists some 130,000 clones; around 85% were seen once. The sample was peripheral blood. These receptors were obtained from a woman of 80 years or more with acute or convalescent COVID-19.

The V gene is TRBV6-5, the J gene TRBJ2-1; 15 bases are shared with TRBD2. The J segment lost 7 bases and the V segment lost 6 bases, leaving 4 bases of the junction unmatched. CDR1 and CDR2 (germline): MNHEY, SVGAGI. This CDR3 region has 15 residues. The CDR3 here is CASSRTSGRANEQFF. The CDR3 DNA sequence: TGTGCCAGCAGCCGGACTAGCGGGAGGGCAAATGAGCAGTTCTTC.

The V call is TRBV30, the J call TRBJ1-4; D possibly corresponds to TRBD1 (6 bases). The ends were cut back, 0 bases at V and 8 bases at J, with 16 bases in the middle. CDR3 length: 15 amino acids. CDR1 and CDR2 from the germline V gene are GTSNPN and SVGIG (reference sequence). The CDR3 region has the DNA TGTGCCTGGAGTGTACCAGGGGCTAGGGGCGAAAAACTGTTTTTT. Translating it yields CAWSVPGARGEKLFF.

The CDR3 DNA is TGTGCCAGCGGTCCTACGTGGGCCGGAAACTATGGCTACACCTTC. Residues: CASGPTWAGNYGYTF. The genes are TRBV6-5 and TRBJ1-2; D gene uncertain. V gave up 8 bases and J gave up 2 bases, with 18 bases separating them. CDR3 size: 15 residues. Germline values: CDR1 MNHEY, CDR2 SVGAGI.

The chain has TRBV3-1 (or the pseudogene TRBV3-2) and TRBJ2-7; maybe TRBD1 (5 bases). The CDR3 length is 15 residues. The germline V and J ends were trimmed by 1 base and 2 bases, with 12 bases remaining between them. Per germline, CDR1 LGHDT and CDR2 YNNKEL (reference sequence). The CDR3 DNA follows: TGTGCCAGCAGCCAAGCTACAGGCGGAACCTACGAGCAGTACTTC. Protein product: CASSQATGGTYEQYF.

The chain is built from TRBV5-4 and TRBJ2-1; 7 bases fit TRBD2. The CDR3 length is 15 residues. Germline V lookup: CDR1 SGHNT, CDR2 YYREEE (reference sequence). V trimming: 2 bases; J trimming: 7 bases; junction bases outside the gene matches: 9. The CDR3 loop is CASSFSAGNWNEQFF. Written as DNA, the CDR3 is TGTGCCAGCAGCTTCTCAGCGGGAAATTGGAATGAGCAGTTCTTC.

This chain connects TRBV19 to TRBJ2-7, with 8 positions matching TRBD1. The germline V gene has CDR1 LNHDA and CDR2 SQIVND (reference sequence). CDR3 size: 13 residues. The J segment lost 6 bases and the V segment lost 4 bases, leaving 5 bases of the junction unmatched. The CDR3, as DNA: TGTGCCAGTAGTACCCGACAGGGGTTCGAGCAGTACTTC. It yields the protein CASSTRQGFEQYF.